The 32 T cell receptor beta chains below were found in one sample sequenced in a study of cytomegalovirus exposure and HLA in healthy donors (dated by TCRdb to 2015 to 2018). Library preparation was by the immunoSEQ multiplex PCR assay. For the multiplex PCR, a mixture combining 60 forward primers for TCR Vbeta segments and 13 reverse primers for TCR Jbeta segments was used. TCRdb mirrors the immuneACCESS table, restricted to in-frame sequences. Some clones are absent from its copies; in checked studies, under half trace to an unresolved V gene, and the reason for the others is unknown. This sample has some 180,000 clones in its table, and 82% of those were observed once. The ten largest clones represent approximately 1.4% of the sample. Sequenced sample: PBMCs. Receptor source: a man aged 40-49 years in good health and CMV-seronegative.

This clone was counted a single time. The chain has TRBV29-1 and TRBJ1-3; D uncertain. The CDR3 sequence is 13 residues long. Trimming took off 2 bases at V and 0 bases at J, with 5 bases between the two ends. The germline V gene encodes CDR1 SQVTM and CDR2 ANQGSEA. CDR3 amino acids: CSVERGSGNTIYF. CDR3 DNA: TGCAGCGTTGAACGGGGCTCTGGAAACACCATATATTTT.

CDR3 protein: CASSLSRDRGDEQFF. The CDR3 DNA is TGTGCCAGCAGCTTAAGCCGGGACAGGGGGGATGAGCAGTTCTTC. The V gene is TRBV7-2, the J gene TRBJ2-1; 11 bases line up with TRBD1. Germline V gives CDR1 SGHTA, CDR2 FQGNSA. Germline trimming cut 2 bases from V and 8 bases from J; bases unmatched to any gene: 5. This CDR3 contains 15 residues.

The chain is built from TRBV18 and TRBJ2-1, with D possibly matching TRBD2 (5 bases). The V and J ends lost 3 bases and 7 bases respectively, with 10 bases between them. The CDR3 loop spans 13 amino acids. The germline gives CDR1 KGHSH, CDR2 LQKENI. CDR3 bases: TGTGCCAGCTCACCGACACGGGGAAATGAGCAGTTCTTC. It codes for CASSPTRGNEQFF.

The chain couples TRBV4-3 to TRBJ1-2; 7 bases fit TRBD1. CDR1 is LGHNA, CDR2 YSLEER, per germline. V dropped 0 bases and J dropped 6; count of bases not matched to a gene: 7. The length of the CDR3 is 15 residues. The CDR3 bases are TGCGCCAGCAGCCAAGATAGGCCAGGGGGTAATGGCTACACCTTC. Amino acids: CASSQDRPGGNGYTF.

The table lists this clone with a few counts. The V gene is TRBV4-1, the J gene TRBJ2-3, with D possibly being TRBD2 (6 bases). Trimming shortened V by 4 bases and J by 4 bases, and 15 bases separated the two germline ends. This CDR3 region has 15 residues. Looked up from germline, CDR1 is MGHRA and CDR2 is YSYEKL. CDR3 region: CASSRPAGEADTQYF. CDR3 sequence (DNA): TGCGCCAGCAGCCGCCCAGCGGGTGAGGCAGATACGCAGTATTTT.

The chain recombines TRBV27 with TRBJ2-7; D is unresolved. V was shortened by 6 bases and J by 4 bases, with 10 bases between the two germline ends. The germline V gene encodes CDR1 MNHEY and CDR2 SMNVEV (reference sequence). This CDR3 has 12 residues. CDR3 region: CASSDRGYEQYF. The CDR3 coding sequence is TGTGCCAGCAGCGACCGCGGATACGAGCAGTACTTC.

This clone was seen once. The chain recombines TRBV7-2 with TRBJ2-1, with a tentative D call TRBD2 (5 bases). Looked up from germline, CDR1 is SGHTA and CDR2 is FQGNSA. V was pared by 0 bases and J by 0 bases, with 6 bases between. This CDR3 comprises 15 residues. The chain's CDR3 is CASSLAGSSYNEQFF. The CDR3 coding sequence is TGTGCCAGCAGCTTAGCGGGGAGCTCCTACAATGAGCAGTTCTTC.

The chain joins TRBV5-1 to TRBJ2-1; 8 positions agree with TRBD2. The CDR3 covers 17 residues. V trimming: 4 bases; J trimming: 0 bases; junction bases outside the gene matches: 9. CDR1 and CDR2 (germline): SGHRS, YFSETQ. The CDR3 protein is CASSRQISGGSYNEQFF. The CDR3 DNA is TGCGCCAGCAGCCGACAAATAAGCGGGGGCTCCTACAATGAGCAGTTCTTC.

CDR3 sequence reads: CASSPGRGGTDTQYF. Written as DNA, the CDR3 is TGTGCCAGCTCACCAGGGCGGGGTGGCACAGATACGCAGTATTTT. The chain couples TRBV18 to TRBJ2-3; weak D call: TRBD2 (6 bases). The V gene's germline CDR1 is KGHSH and CDR2 LQKENI. This CDR3 region has 15 residues. V was clipped by 2 bases and J by 1 base, with 10 bases between them.

Only one count was recorded for this clone. The chain couples TRBV7-8 to TRBJ2-1; 7 bases match TRBD2. The length of the CDR3 is 13 residues. Germline assignment: CDR1 SGHVS and CDR2 FQNEAQ. Trimming at V came to 5 bases and at J to 7 bases, leaving 5 bases not matched to a gene. Written as DNA, the CDR3 is TGTGCCAGCAGCGTAGGGAGGGTGAATGAGCAGTTCTTC. This translates into CASSVGRVNEQFF.

This rearrangement joins TRBV30 to TRBJ1-3; D gene unclear. Germline CDR1 is GTSNPN and CDR2 is SVGIG (reference sequence). The CDR3 is made up of 14 amino acids. V gave up 1 base and J gave up 0 bases, with 7 bases separating them. CDR3 sequence (DNA): TGTGCCTGGAGTGAAGTCTACTCTGGAAACACCATATATTTT. Translating gives CAWSEVYSGNTIYF. Using reference TRBV30 and TRBJ1-3 for the parts outside the CDR3, the full variable domain is SQTIHQWPATLVQPVGSPLSLECTVEGTSNPNLYWYRQAAGRGLQLLFYSVGIGQISSEVPQNLSASRPQDRQFILSSKKLLLSDSGFYLCAWSEVYSGNTIYFGEGSWLTVV.

The V and J genes are TRBV19 and TRBJ1-1, with a tentative D call TRBD1 (5 bases). Trimming left V 2 bases short and J 1 base short, with 17 bases between. CDR1 is LNHDA, CDR2 SQIVND, per germline (reference sequence). CDR3 length: 17 residues. In nucleotides, the CDR3 is TGTGCCAGTAGTATAATCGACAGCCCGGCCCCGAACACTGAAGCTTTCTTT. As protein: CASSIIDSPAPNTEAFF.

A note on this clone: At one boundary the junction diverges from the germline segment, which might be a read error. The J gene is TRBJ1-2, the V gene TRBV28, with 9 nucleotides matching TRBD1. The CDR3 runs to 17 residues. CDR1 and CDR2 (germline): MDHEN, SYDVKM. The CDR3 region has the DNA TGTGTCAGCAGTCTTTTTTCCTCCGGGACAGGGACCTATGGCTACACCTTC. Protein sequence: CVSSLFSSGTGTYGYTF.

The genes are TRBV5-1 and TRBJ2-7, with 10 bases lining up with TRBD1. The CDR3 covers 14 residues. V lost 4 bases to trimming and J lost 3 bases; unmatched junction nucleotides: 4. The germline gives CDR1 SGHRS, CDR2 YFSETQ. CDR3 loop: CASSGQGGSYEQYF. The CDR3 nucleotides are TGCGCCAGCAGCGGACAGGGGGGCAGCTACGAGCAGTACTTC.

This clone was detected once. The J gene is TRBJ1-4, the V gene TRBV27; D may be TRBD1 (5 bases). Per germline, CDR1 MNHEY and CDR2 SMNVEV (reference sequence). V gave up 2 bases and J gave up 6 bases, with 10 bases separating them. The CDR3 contains 14 residues. Here the CDR3 reads CASSLTTAYEKLFF. The CDR3 nucleotides are TGTGCCAGCAGTTTAACGACAGCGTATGAAAAACTGTTTTTT.

This chain links TRBV4-1 with TRBJ1-1, with D possibly matching TRBD1 (5 bases). The germline V gene has CDR1 MGHRA and CDR2 YSYEKL. Trimming cost V 0 bases and J 0 bases, with 11 bases left between them. CDR3 length equals 16 residues. This chain's CDR3 is CASSQEPGWVNTEAFF. The CDR3 DNA is TGCGCCAGCAGCCAAGAGCCAGGGTGGGTGAACACTGAAGCTTTCTTT.

The chain carries TRBV6-1 and TRBJ1-2, with 8 bases that match TRBD1. This CDR3 is 17 amino acids long. CDR1 MNHNS and CDR2 SASEGT come from the germline V gene. J was trimmed by 0 bases and V by 1 base; bases with no gene match: 7. The CDR3 DNA is TGTGCCAGCAGTGAAGACCGGACAGGGCCCTCTAACTATGGCTACACCTTC. Translation gives CASSEDRTGPSNYGYTF.

The chain employs TRBV28 and TRBJ2-5; 9 bases fit TRBD2. Germline loops: CDR1 MDHEN, CDR2 SYDVKM. Trimming took 2 bases from V and 3 from J; bases not matched to a gene: 7. The CDR3 extends over 16 amino acids. CDR3 nucleotides: TGTGCCAGCAGTTTAGAAGGGGCGGGAGGGGAAGAGACCCAGTACTTC. Its translation: CASSLEGAGGEETQYF.

This chain joins TRBV5-1 and TRBJ2-1; 12 bases line up with TRBD2. In germline, CDR1 is SGHRS, CDR2 YFSETQ. The CDR3 extends over 16 amino acids. The V segment lost 4 bases and the J segment 4 bases; nucleotides outside the gene matches: 6. The CDR3 nucleotides read TGCGCCAGCAGCCCCGATGGACTAGCGGGGTACAATGAGCAGTTCTTC. This sequence encodes CASSPDGLAGYNEQFF.

In this sample, this clone turned up a few times. The chain is built from TRBV19 and TRBJ1-2; 8 bases map to TRBD1. V shed 6 bases and J 3 bases; nucleotides not matched to a gene: 6. Germline V CDR1 and CDR2: LNHDA, SQIVND (reference sequence). The CDR3 totals 14 residues. CDR3 amino acids: CASSTGTGDYGYTF. The DNA of the CDR3 is TGTGCCAGTAGCACCGGGACAGGAGACTATGGCTACACCTTC.

The chain carries TRBV7-8 and TRBJ1-4; D remains unclear. Germline CDR1 SGHVS, CDR2 FQNEAQ. CDR3 size: 16 residues. Trimming stripped 2 bases from V and 8 bases from J, with 18 bases between. The CDR3 protein is CASSLFMPDRGEKLFF. The CDR3 DNA reads as TGTGCCAGCAGCTTATTCATGCCGGACCGAGGGGAAAAACTGTTTTTT. The variable domain in full, completed from reference TRBV7-8 and TRBJ1-4, reads GAGVSQSPRYKVAKRGQDVALRCDPISGHVSLFWYQQALGQGPEFLTYFQNEAQLDKSGLPSDRFFAERPEGSVSTLKIQRTQQEDSAVYLCASSLFMPDRGEKLFFGSGTQLSVL.

The V call is TRBV28, the J call TRBJ1-2; D is possibly TRBD1 (6 bases). V was trimmed by 3 bases and J by 7 bases, leaving 12 bases between them. Germline CDR1 is MDHEN and CDR2 is SYDVKM. CDR3 length: 13 residues. CDR3 nucleotide sequence: TGTGCCAGCAGTTTCGGCAGGGGTGCTGGCTACACCTTC. As protein: CASSFGRGAGYTF.

The chain is built from TRBV5-1 and TRBJ1-3; perhaps TRBD1 as D (5 bases). V shed 1 base and J shed 0 bases, with 8 bases lying between them. The germline CDR1 and CDR2 sequences are SGHRS and YFSETQ. The CDR3 consists of 15 residues. The DNA for the CDR3 is TGCGCCAGCAGCTTGACAGGCCTCTCTGGAAACACCATATATTTT. As protein: CASSLTGLSGNTIYF.

The chain employs TRBV7-2 and TRBJ2-1; tentative D call: TRBD2 (5 bases). This CDR3 comprises 16 residues. V shed 6 bases and J shed 4 bases, with 19 bases lying between them. The germline V gene has CDR1 SGHTA and CDR2 FQGNSA. The CDR3 region is CASRNRGGWGYNEQFF. In DNA form, the CDR3 reads TGTGCCAGCAGGAATAGAGGAGGATGGGGATACAATGAGCAGTTCTTC.

This clone was detected once. The chain uses TRBV7-6 and TRBJ2-5; unclear D gene. This CDR3 has 12 residues. The germline V gene encodes CDR1 SGHVS and CDR2 FNYEAQ. Trimming cost V 3 bases and J 7 bases, with 9 bases left between them. CDR3 bases: TGTGCCAGCAGCTTCCAGACGGGGACCCAGTACTTC. Amino acid sequence: CASSFQTGTQYF.

Only a few counts were recorded for this clone. The V call is TRBV19, the J call TRBJ2-7, with D perhaps matching TRBD1 (6 bases). CDR1 and CDR2 from the germline V gene are LNHDA and SQIVND (reference sequence). V dropped 6 bases and J dropped 4 bases, with 10 bases sitting between them. The CDR3 loop spans 12 amino acids. Here the CDR3 reads CASRQGYYEQYF. CDR3 DNA sequence: TGTGCCAGTAGACAGGGTTATTACGAGCAGTACTTC.

V usage is TRBV5-1 and J usage is TRBJ1-3; 10 positions match TRBD1. This CDR3 has 15 amino acids. Trimming took 3 bases from V and 6 from J; bases not matched to a gene: 6. CDR1 is SGHRS, CDR2 YFSETQ, per germline. In nucleotides, the CDR3 is TGCGCCAGCAGCTCAGCGACAGGGGGCCAAAACACCATATATTTT. Protein sequence: CASSSATGGQNTIYF.

Of note for this clone: The germline gene is not matched at one end of the junction; a read error may be the cause. This chain uses TRBV5-4 with TRBJ2-3; 8 bases fit TRBD2. Germline loops: CDR1 SGHNT, CDR2 YYREEE (reference sequence). The CDR3 runs to 12 residues. For the CDR3, the DNA is TGTGCCAGCAGCCCACCCGGACTAGCTATTCATTTT. Translating it yields CASSPPGLAIHF. Variable domain in full (rest from reference TRBV5-4 and TRBJ2-3): ETGVTQSPTHLIKTRGQQVTLRCSSQSGHNTVSWYQQALGQGPQFIFQYYREEENGRGNFPPRFSGLQFPNYSSELNVNALELDDSALYLCASSPPGLAIHFGPGTRLTVL.

This chain uses TRBV30 with TRBJ2-7; weak D call: TRBD2 (6 bases). CDR1 is GTSNPN, CDR2 SVGIG, per germline (reference sequence). There are 14 residues in the CDR3. V lost 5 bases and J 5 bases, leaving 19 bases between the germline ends. The CDR3 protein is CAWVLKSGSDEQYF. CDR3 in DNA: TGTGCCTGGGTCCTCAAAAGCGGGTCCGACGAGCAGTACTTC.

About this clone itself: The germline gene is not matched at one end of the junction; a read error may be the cause. The genes are TRBV7-7 and TRBJ2-5; TRBD2 agrees at 14 bases. CDR1 is SSHAT, CDR2 FNYEAQ, per germline (reference sequence). This CDR3 spans 17 amino acids. CDR3 nucleotide sequence: TGTGCTAGCAGCCTACAGGGACTAGCGGGAGCAGCAGAGACCCAGTACTTC. Translating it yields CASSLQGLAGAAETQYF.

This clone was seen only once. The chain links TRBV2 to TRBJ1-4; 8 nucleotides align to TRBD1. Trimming took 5 bases from V and 5 from J; bases not matched to a gene: 7. Germline values: CDR1 SNHLY, CDR2 FYNNEI. The CDR3 has 15 residues. This chain's CDR3 is CASSNQGAPNEKLFF. CDR3 nucleotides: TGTGCCAGCAGTAACCAGGGGGCGCCGAATGAAAAACTGTTTTTT.

A single count supports this clone. J is TRBJ2-2 and V is TRBV2; the D gene is possibly TRBD1 (6 bases). Trimming stripped 8 bases from V and 3 bases from J, with 13 bases between. Germline V CDR1 and CDR2: SNHLY, FYNNEI. This CDR3 spans 14 amino acids. CDR3 sequence (DNA): TGTGCCAGCCGCAGGGACAAACACACCGGGGAGCTGTTTTTT. Encoded protein: CASRRDKHTGELFF.